The 7 T cell receptor beta chains below were found in one sample sequenced in a study of cytomegalovirus exposure and HLA in healthy donors listed by TCRdb under 2017. The library relied on the immunoSEQ multiplex PCR assay. The multiplex PCR relied on a mix of 60 forward primers for TCR Vbeta segments and 13 reverse primers for TCR Jbeta segments. This immuneACCESS table, as held by TCRdb, lists in-frame sequences with V and J called but not all clones. Of the missing ones, under half trace to an unresolved V gene in checked studies; the others have no known cause. For this sample the table gives more than 150,000 clones, of which approximately 81% were detected only once. The ten largest clones represent 0.38% of the sample. Source material: PBMCs. The receptors were sampled from a boy aged 2-15 years in good health and CMV-seronegative.

The V gene is TRBV7-6, the J gene TRBJ2-1; TRBD2 matches at 16 bases. With 3 bases clipped from V and 9 bases from J, the junction kept 8 bases outside the gene matches. Germline V gene data show CDR1 as SGHVS and CDR2 as FNYEAQ. This CDR3 contains 17 residues. For the CDR3, the DNA is TGTGCCAGCAGCTTGAGCGGGACTAGCGGGAGGGGGGGTGAGCAGTTCTTC. It translates to CASSLSGTSGRGGEQFF. Together with reference TRBV7-6 and TRBJ2-1, the CDR3 gives the full variable domain: GAGVSQSPRYKVTKRGQDVALRCDPISGHVSLYWYRQALGQGPEFLTYFNYEAQQDKSGLPNDRFSAERPEGSISTLTIQRTEQRDSAMYRCASSLSGTSGRGGEQFFGPGTRLTVL.

The chain's CDR3 is CASSSRTRGSVYGYTF. CDR3 bases: TGTGCCAGCAGCTCCAGGACAAGGGGGTCGGTATATGGCTACACCTTC. The chain couples TRBV7-8 to TRBJ1-2; TRBD1 might be the D (6 bases). CDR1 is SGHVS, CDR2 FQNEAQ, per germline. The CDR3 loop spans 16 amino acids. V lost 4 bases and J lost 5, with 20 bases in between.

The V gene is TRBV5-1, the J gene TRBJ1-5, with D perhaps matching TRBD1 (6 bases). The germline V gene encodes CDR1 SGHRS and CDR2 YFSETQ. Trimming removed 0 bases at V and 5 bases at J, with 9 bases between. This CDR3 is 14 amino acids long. As DNA, the CDR3 is TGCGCCAGCAGCTTGGTACAGGGAGATCAGCCCCAGCATTTT. Its protein is CASSLVQGDQPQHF.

V usage is TRBV28 and J usage is TRBJ1-5, with D unresolved. Trimming removed 4 bases at V and 0 bases at J, with 7 bases between. The germline V gene encodes CDR1 MDHEN and CDR2 SYDVKM. The CDR3 spans 14 residues. In DNA form, the CDR3 reads TGTGCCAGCAGTTGGCAGTATAGCAATCAGCCCCAGCATTTT. Amino acids: CASSWQYSNQPQHF.

The chain joins TRBV4-1 to TRBJ2-7; D gene unclear. V lost 2 bases and J lost 6, with 14 bases in between. Germline assignment: CDR1 MGHRA and CDR2 YSYEKL. The CDR3 is 14 residues long. The CDR3 DNA reads TGCGCCAGCAGCCAACCCACCCCCGGGTCCGAGCAGTACTTC. It yields the protein CASSQPTPGSEQYF.

The V gene is TRBV6-1, the J gene TRBJ2-1, with TRBD2 matching 7 bases. Trimming took 3 bases from V and 2 from J; bases not matched to a gene: 10. The length of the CDR3 is 17 residues. The germline CDR1 and CDR2 sequences are MNHNS and SASEGT. The CDR3 DNA is TGTGCCAGCAGTGACCCCTCCCGCGGGAGAGCCTACAATGAGCAGTTCTTC. Amino acids: CASSDPSRGRAYNEQFF.

The chain joins TRBV19 to TRBJ1-1, with 8 bases fitting TRBD1. This CDR3 is 16 amino acids long. CDR1 is LNHDA, CDR2 SQIVND, per germline (reference sequence). After removal of 4 bases from V and 3 bases from J, the junction contained 10 bases not matched to a gene. The CDR3 sequence: CASSTSGQGVYTEAFF. The CDR3 bases are TGTGCCAGTAGTACCTCTGGACAGGGTGTGTACACTGAAGCTTTCTTT.